This T cell receptor beta chain derives from a study of blood T cell repertoires in COVID-19. Generated by immunoSEQ multiplex PCR, the TCRdb table keeps only in-frame clones and is missing some. This table holds over 100,000 clones, roughly 80% found once. The sample taken for sequencing was peripheral blood. This TCR derives from a human donor in a cohort sampled during active COVID-19.

The CDR3 bases are TGTGCCAGCAGCAGAAGCCGGGACGGGAGGCTGTACAATGAGCAGTTCTTC. Encoded protein: CASSRSRDGRLYNEQFF. The rearrangement uses TRBV7-8 and TRBJ2-1; 7 bases match TRBD2. Germline trimming cut 5 bases from V and 4 bases from J; bases unmatched to any gene: 14. Germline V lookup: CDR1 SGHVS, CDR2 FQNEAQ. CDR3 size: 17 residues.